This TCR beta chain was documented in a study of cytomegalovirus exposure and HLA in healthy donors. Study information: Unique TCRs numbering roughly 80 million, obtained from HLA-typed donors, made up an early data release.

The PCR contained 60 Vbeta and 13 Jbeta primers. Measured with immunoSEQ multiplex PCR; TCRdb has only the in-frame clones, and not every one. There are around 100,000 clones in the sample, with 0.59% held by the top ten. Overall study results and limits: Immune exposure information comprised only CMV serostatus. Later analysis revealed greater clonal expansion in HLA-associated TCR beta chains than in equally common others. In a later analysis, at a false discovery rate of 0.05, under 20,000 TCR beta sequences matched HLA alleles.

The CDR3 loop spans 14 amino acids. Trimming took 2 bases from V and 0 from J, leaving 6 bases between them. In germline, CDR1 is SGDLS, CDR2 YYNGEE. As regards this clone: Antigen: not known.

This TCR derives from a man over 45 in good health and CMV-seronegative. Sequencing was carried out using PBMCs. The V call is TRBV9, the J call TRBJ2-1; no firm D call. CDR3 coding DNA: TGTGCCAGCAGCGTTTCCGTCTCCTACAATGAGCAGTTCTTC. Amino acids: CASSVSVSYNEQFF.